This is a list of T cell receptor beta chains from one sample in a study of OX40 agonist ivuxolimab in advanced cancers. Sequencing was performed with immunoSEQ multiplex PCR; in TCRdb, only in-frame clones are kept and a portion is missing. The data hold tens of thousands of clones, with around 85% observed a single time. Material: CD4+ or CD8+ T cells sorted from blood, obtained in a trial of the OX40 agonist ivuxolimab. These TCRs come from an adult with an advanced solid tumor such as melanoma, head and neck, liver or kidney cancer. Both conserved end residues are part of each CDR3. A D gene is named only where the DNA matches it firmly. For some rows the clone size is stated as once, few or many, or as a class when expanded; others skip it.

CDR3 protein: CASSYSRDGQETQYF; CDR3 DNA: TGTGCCAGCAGTTACTCCAGGGACGGCCAAGAGACCCAGTACTTC; V gene: TRBV6-6; clone size: -; D gene: -; J gene: TRBJ2-5
CDR3 protein: CASSPGTIYEQYF; CDR3 DNA: TGTGCCAGCTCCCCCGGGACCATCTACGAGCAGTACTTC; V gene: TRBV18; clone size: -; D gene: -; J gene: TRBJ2-7
CDR3 protein: CASRPPDRLNTEAFF; CDR3 DNA: TGTGCCAGCAGACCCCCCGACAGGTTGAACACTGAAGCTTTCTTT; V gene: TRBV2; clone size: -; D gene: -; J gene: TRBJ1-1
CDR3 protein: CASGRTARPDTQYF; CDR3 DNA: TGTGCCAGCGGGAGAACGGCCAGGCCGGATACGCAGTATTTT; V gene: TRBV7-9; clone size: -; D gene: -; J gene: TRBJ2-3
CDR3 protein: CASSLSWTLTDTQYF; CDR3 DNA: TGTGCCAGCAGCTTATCCTGGACCCTCACAGATACGCAGTATTTT; V gene: TRBV11-3; clone size: once; D gene: -; J gene: TRBJ2-3
CDR3 protein: CASSLEGPWGDNEQYF; CDR3 DNA: TGTGCCAGCAGCTTAGAAGGGCCCTGGGGTGATAACGAGCAGTACTTC; V gene: TRBV11-3; clone size: -; D gene: -; J gene: TRBJ2-7
CDR3 protein: CASSATHTGNQPQHF; CDR3 DNA: TGTGCCAGCAGCGCTACCCACACAGGGAATCAGCCCCAGCATTTT; V gene: TRBV5-5; clone size: -; D gene: -; J gene: TRBJ1-5
CDR3 protein: CASSLPLGTSGRAGSTDTQYF; CDR3 DNA: TGCGCCAGCAGCTTACCACTGGGGACTAGCGGGAGGGCTGGGAGCACAGATACGCAGTATTTT; V gene: TRBV5-1; clone size: -; D gene: TRBD2; J gene: TRBJ2-3
CDR3 protein: CASSPGQVRTDTQYF; CDR3 DNA: TGTGCCAGCAGCCCAGGACAGGTCCGCACAGATACGCAGTATTTT; V gene: TRBV7-3; clone size: -; D gene: TRBD1; J gene: TRBJ2-3
CDR3 protein: CASSYTSGEYNEQFF; CDR3 DNA: TGTGCCAGCAGTTACACTAGCGGGGAGTACAATGAGCAGTTCTTC; V gene: TRBV6-6; clone size: -; D gene: TRBD2; J gene: TRBJ2-1
CDR3 protein: CASSSGPGGGEQYF; CDR3 DNA: TGTGCCAGCAGCTCGGGACCTGGGGGAGGCGAGCAGTACTTC; V gene: TRBV7-3; clone size: -; D gene: -; J gene: TRBJ2-7
CDR3 protein: CASSLRISGNTIYF; CDR3 DNA: TGTGCCAGCAGCTTACGAATCTCTGGAAACACCATATATTTT; V gene: TRBV13; clone size: -; D gene: -; J gene: TRBJ1-3
CDR3 protein: CASSSPGRIETQYF; CDR3 DNA: TGTGCCAGCAGTTCCCCAGGGAGGATAGAGACCCAGTACTTC; V gene: TRBV6-5; clone size: once; D gene: -; J gene: TRBJ2-5
CDR3 protein: CASSRQGHYGYTF; CDR3 DNA: TGTGCCAGCAGTCGACAGGGACACTATGGCTACACCTTC; V gene: TRBV27; clone size: -; D gene: TRBD1; J gene: TRBJ1-2
CDR3 protein: CASSLGGIIYGYTF; CDR3 DNA: TGTGCCAGCAGCTTAGGGGGGATTATCTATGGCTACACCTTC; V gene: TRBV13; clone size: -; D gene: -; J gene: TRBJ1-2
CDR3 protein: CASSQAGGSADTQYF; CDR3 DNA: TGTGCCAGCAGCCAAGCGGGGGGCTCCGCAGATACGCAGTATTTT; V gene: TRBV14; clone size: -; D gene: -; J gene: TRBJ2-3
CDR3 protein: CASSQFLGTGELFF; CDR3 DNA: TGCGCCAGCAGCCAATTCCTTGGCACCGGGGAGCTGTTTTTT; V gene: TRBV4-1; clone size: -; D gene: -; J gene: TRBJ2-2
CDR3 protein: CSVQRGADEQYF; CDR3 DNA: TGCAGCGTACAAAGAGGAGCGGACGAGCAGTACTTC; V gene: TRBV29-1; clone size: -; D gene: -; J gene: TRBJ2-7
CDR3 protein: CAISESQGNEQFF; CDR3 DNA: TGTGCCATCAGTGAGTCGCAGGGCAATGAGCAGTTCTTC; V gene: TRBV10-3; clone size: -; D gene: -; J gene: TRBJ2-1
CDR3 protein: CASRAQGWGGYTF; CDR3 DNA: TGTGCCAGCAGAGCCCAGGGGTGGGGTGGCTACACCTTC; V gene: TRBV6-5; clone size: -; D gene: -; J gene: TRBJ1-2
CDR3 protein: CASSGDRTNYGYTF; CDR3 DNA: TGTGCCAGCAGCGGTGACAGGACTAACTATGGCTACACCTTC; V gene: TRBV7-8; clone size: -; D gene: -; J gene: TRBJ1-2
CDR3 protein: CASSYSRAGGNYGYTF; CDR3 DNA: TGTGCCAGCAGTTACTCAAGGGCGGGGGGTAACTATGGCTACACCTTC; V gene: TRBV6-5; clone size: -; D gene: -; J gene: TRBJ1-2
CDR3 protein: CATKKGGPQETQYF; CDR3 DNA: TGCGCCACCAAGAAGGGGGGACCACAAGAGACCCAGTACTTC; V gene: TRBV5-1; clone size: few; D gene: -; J gene: TRBJ2-5
CDR3 protein: CASSLEASGGPETQYF; CDR3 DNA: TGTGCCAGCAGCTTGGAGGCTAGCGGGGGGCCGGAGACCCAGTACTTC; V gene: TRBV5-6; clone size: -; D gene: TRBD2; J gene: TRBJ2-5
CDR3 protein: CASSPGTSGQETQYF; CDR3 DNA: TGTGCCAGCAGCCCGGGGACTAGCGGCCAAGAGACCCAGTACTTC; V gene: TRBV4-2; clone size: -; D gene: TRBD2; J gene: TRBJ2-5
CDR3 protein: CASSFLPGGAGETQYF; CDR3 DNA: TGTGCCAGCAGCTTTCTGCCCGGGGGGGCCGGGGAGACCCAGTACTTC; V gene: TRBV7-2; clone size: -; D gene: TRBD2; J gene: TRBJ2-5
CDR3 protein: CAIFNGPFGELFF; CDR3 DNA: TGTGCCATCTTTAATGGGCCGTTCGGGGAGCTGTTTTTT; V gene: TRBV25-1; clone size: -; D gene: -; J gene: TRBJ2-2
CDR3 protein: CASNRDSQTGELFF; CDR3 DNA: TGCGCCTCCAACCGGGACAGTCAGACCGGGGAGCTGTTTTTT; V gene: TRBV10-1; clone size: -; D gene: TRBD1; J gene: TRBJ2-2
CDR3 protein: CASSRLQGKTYNEQFF; CDR3 DNA: TGTGCCAGCTCACGCTTACAGGGTAAAACCTACAATGAGCAGTTCTTC; V gene: TRBV18; clone size: -; D gene: -; J gene: TRBJ2-1
CDR3 protein: CASSLGGLAGRDTGELFF; CDR3 DNA: TGCGCCAGCAGTTTAGGGGGACTAGCGGGACGAGACACCGGGGAGCTGTTTTTT; V gene: TRBV10-1; clone size: -; D gene: TRBD2; J gene: TRBJ2-2
CDR3 protein: CASSSQRGAYETQYF; CDR3 DNA: TGTGCTAGCAGCTCCCAGCGGGGGGCTTATGAGACCCAGTACTTC; V gene: TRBV7-7; clone size: few; D gene: TRBD2; J gene: TRBJ2-5
CDR3 protein: CASSIFSSLITDTQYF; CDR3 DNA: TGTGCCAGTAGTATTTTCAGTTCACTGATCACAGATACGCAGTATTTT; V gene: TRBV19; clone size: -; D gene: -; J gene: TRBJ2-3
CDR3 protein: CATSRAAEARELFF; CDR3 DNA: TGTGCCACCAGCAGAGCGGCGGAGGCGAGGGAGCTGTTTTTT; V gene: TRBV15; clone size: -; D gene: -; J gene: TRBJ2-2
CDR3 protein: CASSLEGVSQQFF; CDR3 DNA: TGCGCCAGCAGCTTGGAAGGGGTTAGTCAGCAGTTCTTC; V gene: TRBV5-1; clone size: -; D gene: -; J gene: TRBJ2-1
CDR3 protein: CASSWGTGDYNEQFF; CDR3 DNA: TGCGCCAGCAGCTGGGGGACAGGAGATTACAATGAGCAGTTCTTC; V gene: TRBV5-1; clone size: -; D gene: TRBD1; J gene: TRBJ2-1
CDR3 protein: CASSLGQGNQPQHF; CDR3 DNA: TGTGCCAGCAGCTTAGGACAGGGTAATCAGCCCCAGCATTTT; V gene: TRBV28; clone size: -; D gene: TRBD1; J gene: TRBJ1-5
CDR3 protein: CASSRTGGGVTGELFF; CDR3 DNA: TGTGCCAGCAGCCGAACTGGCGGGGGGGTCACCGGGGAGCTGTTTTTT; V gene: TRBV7-2; clone size: -; D gene: TRBD2; J gene: TRBJ2-2
CDR3 protein: CASSPVGVGGYTF; CDR3 DNA: TGTGCCAGCAGCCCCGTGGGGGTAGGGGGCTACACCTTC; V gene: TRBV28; clone size: -; D gene: -; J gene: TRBJ1-2
CDR3 protein: CASSARGDTEAFF; CDR3 DNA: TGTGCCAGCAGTGCTCGAGGGGACACTGAAGCTTTCTTT; V gene: TRBV6-1; clone size: -; D gene: -; J gene: TRBJ1-1
CDR3 protein: CASSLEGGAAETQYF; CDR3 DNA: TGTGCCAGCAGCTTAGAAGGGGGGGCGGCGGAGACCCAGTACTTC; V gene: TRBV7-8; clone size: -; D gene: -; J gene: TRBJ2-5
CDR3 protein: CASSFKGYNEQFF; CDR3 DNA: TGTGCCAGCAGCTTCAAGGGGTACAATGAGCAGTTCTTC; V gene: TRBV7-9; clone size: -; D gene: -; J gene: TRBJ2-1